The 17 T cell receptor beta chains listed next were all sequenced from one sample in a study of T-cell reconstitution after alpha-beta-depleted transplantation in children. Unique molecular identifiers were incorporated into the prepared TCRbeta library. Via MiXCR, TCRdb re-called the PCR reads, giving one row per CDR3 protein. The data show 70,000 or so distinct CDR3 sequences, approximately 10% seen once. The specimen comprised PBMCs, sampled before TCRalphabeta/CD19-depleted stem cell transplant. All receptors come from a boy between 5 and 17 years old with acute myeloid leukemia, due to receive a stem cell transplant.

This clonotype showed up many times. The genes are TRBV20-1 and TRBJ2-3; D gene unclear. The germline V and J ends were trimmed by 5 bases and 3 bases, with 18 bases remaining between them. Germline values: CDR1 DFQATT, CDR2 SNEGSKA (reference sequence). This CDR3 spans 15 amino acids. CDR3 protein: CSAADVGSSTDTQYF. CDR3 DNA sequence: TGCAGTGCTGCCGACGTGGGCTCATCGACAGATACGCAGTATTTT.

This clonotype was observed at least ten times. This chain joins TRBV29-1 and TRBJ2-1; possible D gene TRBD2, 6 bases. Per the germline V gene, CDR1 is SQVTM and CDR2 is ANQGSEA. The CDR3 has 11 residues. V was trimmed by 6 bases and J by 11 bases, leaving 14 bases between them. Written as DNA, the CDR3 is TGCAGCGTCCGCGCGGGGCTACAGCAGTTCTTC. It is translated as CSVRAGLQQFF.

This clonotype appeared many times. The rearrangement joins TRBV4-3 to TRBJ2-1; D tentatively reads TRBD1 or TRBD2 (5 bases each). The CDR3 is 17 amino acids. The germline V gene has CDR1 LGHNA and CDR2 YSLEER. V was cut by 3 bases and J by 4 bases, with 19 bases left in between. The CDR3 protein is CASSQILPGRGYNEQFF. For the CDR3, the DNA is TGCGCCAGCAGCCAGATCTTGCCAGGGAGAGGATACAATGAGCAGTTCTTC.

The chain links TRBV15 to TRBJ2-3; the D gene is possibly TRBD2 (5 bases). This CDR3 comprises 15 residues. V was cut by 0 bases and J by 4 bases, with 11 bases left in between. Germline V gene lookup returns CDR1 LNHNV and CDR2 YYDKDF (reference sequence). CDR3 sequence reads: CATSRDTAGADTQYF. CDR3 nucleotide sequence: TGTGCCACCAGCAGAGATACGGCCGGGGCAGATACGCAGTATTTT.

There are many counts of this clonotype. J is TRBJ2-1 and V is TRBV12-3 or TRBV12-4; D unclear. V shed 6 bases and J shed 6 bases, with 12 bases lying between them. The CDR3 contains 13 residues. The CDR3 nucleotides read TGTGCCAGCAGCTGGACCCTGGTCAATGAGCAGTTCTTC. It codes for CASSWTLVNEQFF.

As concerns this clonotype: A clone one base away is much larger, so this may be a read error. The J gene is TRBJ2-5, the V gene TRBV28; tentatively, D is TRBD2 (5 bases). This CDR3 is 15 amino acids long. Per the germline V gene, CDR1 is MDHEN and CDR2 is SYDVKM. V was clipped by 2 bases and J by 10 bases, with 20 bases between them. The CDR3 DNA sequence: TGTGCCAGCAGTTTAGCCCTGACGGGGTCAGCGAACCAGTACTTC. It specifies CASSLALTGSANQYF.

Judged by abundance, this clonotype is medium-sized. The CDR3 region is CASSFTSGGEQFF. The CDR3 nucleotides are TGTGCCAGCAGCTTTACTAGCGGCGGTGAGCAGTTCTTC. The V gene is TRBV11-2, the J gene TRBJ2-1; 8 bases fit TRBD2. With V trimmed by 3 bases and J by 9 bases, 4 bases remained unmatched. The germline gives CDR1 SGHAT, CDR2 FQNNGV. The CDR3 spans 13 residues.

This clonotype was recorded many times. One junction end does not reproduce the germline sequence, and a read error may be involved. The CDR3 sequence: CASGFSGGTSYNEQFF. CDR3 DNA: TGTGCCAGCGGCTTTAGCGGGGGGACGTCCTACAATGAGCAGTTCTTC. The chain combines TRBV7-8 with TRBJ2-1; 10 bases align to TRBD2. Per the germline V gene, CDR1 is SGHVS and CDR2 is FQNEAQ. The CDR3 sequence is 16 residues long.

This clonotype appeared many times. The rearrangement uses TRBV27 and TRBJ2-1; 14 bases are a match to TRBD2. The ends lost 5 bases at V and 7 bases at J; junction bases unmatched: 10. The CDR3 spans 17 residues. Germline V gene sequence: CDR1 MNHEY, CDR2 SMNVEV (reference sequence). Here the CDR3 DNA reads TGTGCCAGCAGTATGATTCCGACTAGCGGGAGGGCGAATGAGCAGTTCTTC. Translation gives CASSMIPTSGRANEQFF.

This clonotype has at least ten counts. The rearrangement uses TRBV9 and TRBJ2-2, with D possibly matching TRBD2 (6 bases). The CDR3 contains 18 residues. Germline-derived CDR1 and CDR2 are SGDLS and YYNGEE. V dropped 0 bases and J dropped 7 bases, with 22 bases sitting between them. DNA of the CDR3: TGTGCCAGCAGCGTAGTTTCTGTTCAGGGACTCGTCCACGGGGAGCTGTTTTTT. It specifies CASSVVSVQGLVHGELFF.

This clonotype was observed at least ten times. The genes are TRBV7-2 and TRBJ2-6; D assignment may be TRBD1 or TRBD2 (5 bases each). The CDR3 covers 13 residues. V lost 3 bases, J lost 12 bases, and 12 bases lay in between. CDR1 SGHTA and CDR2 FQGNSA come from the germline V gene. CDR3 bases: TGTGCCAGCAGCTTCTCTCAGGGACCCGTCCTGACTTTC. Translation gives CASSFSQGPVLTF.

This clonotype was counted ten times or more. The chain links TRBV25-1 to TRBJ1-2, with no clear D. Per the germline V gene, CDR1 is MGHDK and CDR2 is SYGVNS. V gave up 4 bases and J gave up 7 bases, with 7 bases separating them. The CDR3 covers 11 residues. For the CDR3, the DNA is TGTGCCAGCAGTGTTGGGGTTGGCTACACCTTC. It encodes CASSVGVGYTF.

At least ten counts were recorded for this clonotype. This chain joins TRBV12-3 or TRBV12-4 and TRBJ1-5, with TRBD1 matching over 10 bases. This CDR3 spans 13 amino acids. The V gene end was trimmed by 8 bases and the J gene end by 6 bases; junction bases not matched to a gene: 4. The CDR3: CASSGTGAQPQHF. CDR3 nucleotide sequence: TGTGCCAGCTCCGGGACAGGGGCTCAGCCCCAGCATTTT.

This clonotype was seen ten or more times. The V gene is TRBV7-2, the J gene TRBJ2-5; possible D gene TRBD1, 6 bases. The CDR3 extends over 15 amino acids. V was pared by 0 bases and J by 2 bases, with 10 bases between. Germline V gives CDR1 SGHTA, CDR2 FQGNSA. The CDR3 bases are TGTGCCAGCAGCTTAGCGGGGACACAACAAGAGACCCAGTACTTC. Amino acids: CASSLAGTQQETQYF.

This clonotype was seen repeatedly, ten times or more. The CDR3 bases are TGTGCCAGCAGCCAAGGGCTCGGGGTGGCAGATACGCAGTATTTT. Its protein is CASSQGLGVADTQYF. The chain combines TRBV3-1 with TRBJ2-3, with TRBD2 as a possible D gene (5 bases). The CDR3 contains 15 residues. Per the germline V gene, CDR1 is LGHDT and CDR2 is YNNKEL (reference sequence). V shed 1 base and J shed 4 bases, with 12 bases lying between them.

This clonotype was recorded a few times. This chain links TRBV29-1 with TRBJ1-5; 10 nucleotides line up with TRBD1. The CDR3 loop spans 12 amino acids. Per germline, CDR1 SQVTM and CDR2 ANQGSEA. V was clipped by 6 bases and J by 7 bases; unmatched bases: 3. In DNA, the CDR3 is TGCAGCGTGGGACAGGGGAAACAGCCCCAGCATTTT. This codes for CSVGQGKQPQHF.

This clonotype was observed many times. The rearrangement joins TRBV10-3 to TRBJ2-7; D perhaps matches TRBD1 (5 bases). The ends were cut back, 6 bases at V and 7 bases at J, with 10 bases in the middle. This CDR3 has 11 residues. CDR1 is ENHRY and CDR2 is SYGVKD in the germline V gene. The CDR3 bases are TGTGCCATCAGGCAGGGATGGGAGCAGTACTTC. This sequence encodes CAIRQGWEQYF.